This TCR beta chain was documented in a study of metastatic and nonmetastatic thyroid tumors. Study as a whole: For malignant and benign thyroid patients, tumor or nodule tissue and blood were the sources whose repertoires were compared.

General observations from the study: In both blood and tumor samples, TCR beta diversity was reported significantly higher for malignant than benign nodules.

V shed 4 bases and J 7 bases; nucleotides not matched to a gene: 9. Germline V gives CDR1 DFQATT, CDR2 SNEGSKA (reference sequence). The CDR3 spans 14 residues. As for this clone: Its antigen is not known.

Original methodology: A distant-metastasis classifier for papillary thyroid cancer was built using CDR3 differences across clinicopathological groups. TCRdb reprocessed the PCR reads using MiXCR. TCRdb's processing, not the authors', yielded these V and J calls. The profile covers some 60,000 clones, with under 30% appearing a single time and 15% to 20% taken by the ten largest. Every patient underwent thyroid surgery untreated. The origin of this receptor is a female donor with papillary thyroid cancer or a benign thyroid nodule (not recorded which). Some clones in this sample may be carry-over from other donors' samples. This sequence joins TRBV20-1 and TRBJ1-5; TRBD1 matches at 8 bases. The sequenced sample was blood. CDR3 sequence reads: CSATRDRGWQPQHF. The CDR3 nucleotides are TGCAGTGCTACCCGTGACAGGGGTTGGCAGCCCCAGCATTTT.